The 13 T cell receptor beta chains in this list originate from one sample, sequenced in a study of blood T cell repertoires in COVID-19. Repertoires were generated with immunoSEQ multiplex PCR, while TCRdb's copy carries only in-frame clones and drops some. The repertoire has approximately 440,000 clones, around 90% of them found once; the top ten carry about 0.7%. Sequenced input: PBMCs or T cells enriched from blood (not recorded which). These receptor sequences come from a woman under 30 who had recovered from COVID-19.

This rearrangement joins TRBV5-5 to TRBJ2-1; TRBD2 might be the D (6 bases). This CDR3 contains 16 residues. V lost 7 bases to trimming and J lost 0 bases, with 17 bases between them. Germline V gene sequence: CDR1 SGHKS, CDR2 YYEKEE (reference sequence). DNA for the CDR3: TGTGCCAGCCTCTCCTCCCCCGGGAGCTCCTACAATGAGCAGTTCTTC. It is translated as CASLSSPGSSYNEQFF.

Points on this clone: This sample includes further DNA sequences coding for the same CDR3. V gene TRBV2 combines with J gene TRBJ1-6, with D perhaps TRBD1 (6 bases). This CDR3 spans 14 amino acids. Germline V lookup: CDR1 SNHLY, CDR2 FYNNEI. V shed 3 bases and J shed 6 bases, with 9 bases lying between them. The CDR3 region has the DNA TGTGCCAGCAGTGATCGCAGGGGTAATTCACCCCTCCACTTT. Its translation is CASSDRRGNSPLHF.

J is TRBJ2-7 and V is TRBV11-2, with 9 bases that match TRBD2. The V gene's germline CDR1 is SGHAT and CDR2 FQNNGV. V was clipped by 1 base and J by 4 bases; unmatched bases: 2. This CDR3 is 14 amino acids long. In DNA, the CDR3 is TGTGCCAGCAGCTTAGGGAGCGGGGGGTACGAGCAGTACTTC. Its protein is CASSLGSGGYEQYF.

This sequence joins TRBV3-1 (or the pseudogene TRBV3-2) and TRBJ1-6; 8 bases agree with TRBD1. The CDR3 is 16 residues long. With V trimmed by 1 base and J by 8 bases, 7 bases remained unmatched. Looked up from germline, CDR1 is LGHDT and CDR2 is YNNKEL (reference sequence). The CDR3 reads CASSQGTGTLYSPLHF. The CDR3 DNA sequence: TGTGCCAGCAGCCAAGGGACAGGGACATTATATTCACCCCTCCACTTT.

This sequence joins TRBV5-4 and TRBJ2-3; possible D gene TRBD1, 6 bases. This CDR3 spans 15 amino acids. The germline V gene has CDR1 SGHNT and CDR2 YYREEE (reference sequence). V was cut by 1 base and J by 2 bases, with 11 bases left in between. CDR3: CASSLKGGATDTQYF. CDR3 nucleotide sequence: TGTGCCAGCAGCTTGAAAGGGGGTGCCACAGATACGCAGTATTTT.

The chain combines TRBV7-8 with TRBJ2-3; the match to TRBD1 covers 7 bases. Trimming took 10 bases from V and 2 from J; bases not matched to a gene: 30. The length of the CDR3 is 21 residues. In germline, CDR1 is SGHVS, CDR2 FQNEAQ. The CDR3 nucleotides are TGTGCCATTCTCACCAGGGGGACGTGGAAAGATGGGGGCCCCATCACAGATACGCAGTATTTT. Amino acids: CAILTRGTWKDGGPITDTQYF.

The chain employs TRBV2 and TRBJ1-2; possibly TRBD1 for D (5 bases). V was pared by 11 bases and J by 5 bases, with 18 bases between. Germline assignment: CDR1 SNHLY and CDR2 FYNNEI. The CDR3 totals 13 residues. CDR3 sequence reads: CAAASLGGYGYTF. In DNA, the CDR3 is TGTGCCGCGGCGAGTTTGGGGGGTTATGGCTACACCTTC.

The chain has TRBV11-2 and TRBJ2-1; 8 bases are shared with TRBD1. V dropped 2 bases and J dropped 8; count of bases not matched to a gene: 11. This CDR3 comprises 16 residues. Germline V gene sequence: CDR1 SGHAT, CDR2 FQNNGV. In nucleotides, the CDR3 is TGTGCCAGCAGCTTAAGGGTGAGACAGGGGTCCCATGAGCAGTTCTTC. Translated, it gives CASSLRVRQGSHEQFF.

This chain uses TRBV19 with TRBJ2-4; weak D call: TRBD2 (7 bases). CDR1 LNHDA and CDR2 SQIVND come from the germline V gene (reference sequence). CDR3 length: 15 amino acids. V lost 3 bases and J 3 bases, leaving 12 bases between the germline ends. CDR3 nucleotides: TGTGCCAGTAGTATCGGGGGGCAGCTCAAAAACATTCAGTACTTC. This encodes CASSIGGQLKNIQYF.

V is TRBV5-1 and J is TRBJ2-3; TRBD1 might be the D (5 bases). V lost 0 bases and J 2 bases, leaving 10 bases between the germline ends. The CDR3 is made up of 15 amino acids. Germline V gives CDR1 SGHRS, CDR2 YFSETQ. The CDR3, as DNA: TGCGCCAGCAGCTTGGGACAGCCCCACACAGATACGCAGTATTTT. Its protein product is CASSLGQPHTDTQYF.

The rearrangement joins TRBV6-5 to TRBJ2-7, with D perhaps matching TRBD2 (5 bases). Trimming stripped 10 bases from V and 3 bases from J, with 10 bases between. The CDR3 is made up of 11 amino acids. Germline CDR1 reads MNHEY; CDR2 reads SVGAGI. CDR3 region: CATARDYEQYF. The CDR3, as DNA: TGTGCCACCGCCCGGGACTACGAGCAGTACTTC.

The chain joins TRBV2 to TRBJ2-1; maybe TRBD1 (6 bases). Trimming pared 2 bases from V and 2 bases from J, leaving 7 bases between. CDR1 is SNHLY, CDR2 FYNNEI, per germline. This CDR3 contains 14 residues. In nucleotides, the CDR3 is TGTGCCAGCAGTGAACAGGGGACCTACAATGAGCAGTTCTTC. Its protein is CASSEQGTYNEQFF. Based on the CDR3 plus reference TRBV2 and TRBJ2-1, the full variable domain is EPEVTQTPSHQVTQMGQEVILRCVPISNHLYFYWYRQILGQKVEFLVSFYNNEISEKSEIFDDQFSVERPDGSNFTLKIRSTKLEDSAMYFCASSEQGTYNEQFFGPGTRLTVL.

J is TRBJ2-3 and V is TRBV5-5, with D uncertain. The CDR3 is made up of 13 amino acids. Germline loops: CDR1 SGHKS, CDR2 YYEKEE (reference sequence). Trimming cost V 1 base and J 3 bases, with 6 bases left between them. Written as DNA, the CDR3 is TGTGCCAGCAGCTTGAGGAGAACAGATACGCAGTATTTT. Its protein is CASSLRRTDTQYF.